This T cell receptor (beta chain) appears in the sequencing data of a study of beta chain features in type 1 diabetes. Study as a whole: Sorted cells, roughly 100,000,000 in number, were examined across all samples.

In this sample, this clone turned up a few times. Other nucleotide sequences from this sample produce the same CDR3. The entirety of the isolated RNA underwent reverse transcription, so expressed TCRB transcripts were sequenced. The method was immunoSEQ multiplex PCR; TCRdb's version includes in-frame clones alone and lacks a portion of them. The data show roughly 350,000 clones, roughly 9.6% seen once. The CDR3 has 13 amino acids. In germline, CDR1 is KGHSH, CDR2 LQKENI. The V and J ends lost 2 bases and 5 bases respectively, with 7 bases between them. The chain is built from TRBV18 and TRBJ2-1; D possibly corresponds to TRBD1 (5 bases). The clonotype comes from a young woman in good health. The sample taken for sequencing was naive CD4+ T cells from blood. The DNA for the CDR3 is TGTGCCAGCTCACCAGGACACAACAATGAGCAGTTCTTC. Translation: CASSPGHNNEQFF. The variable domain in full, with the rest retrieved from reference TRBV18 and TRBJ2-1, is NAGVMQNPRHLVRRRGQEARLRCSPMKGHSHVYWYRQLPEEGLKFMVYLQKENIIDESGMPKERFSAEFPKEGPSILRIQQVVRGDSAAYFCASSPGHNNEQFFGPGTRLTVL.